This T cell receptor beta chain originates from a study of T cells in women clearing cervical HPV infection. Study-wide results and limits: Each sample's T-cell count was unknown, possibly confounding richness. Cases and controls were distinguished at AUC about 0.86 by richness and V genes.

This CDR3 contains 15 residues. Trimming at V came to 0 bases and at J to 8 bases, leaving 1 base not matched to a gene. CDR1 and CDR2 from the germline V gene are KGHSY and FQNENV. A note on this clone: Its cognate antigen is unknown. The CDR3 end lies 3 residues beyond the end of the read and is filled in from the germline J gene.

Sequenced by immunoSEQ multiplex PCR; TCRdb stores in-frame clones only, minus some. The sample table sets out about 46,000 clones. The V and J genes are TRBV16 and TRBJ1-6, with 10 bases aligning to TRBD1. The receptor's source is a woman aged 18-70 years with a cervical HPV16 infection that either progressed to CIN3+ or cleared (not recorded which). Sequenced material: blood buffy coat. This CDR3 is CASSQSGTGDSPLHF. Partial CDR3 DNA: TGTGCCAGCAGCCAATCGGGGACAGGGGATTCACCC.